This section outlines one T cell receptor (beta chain) sequence together with its context. The antigen is undetermined. These data come from a study of T cells in narcolepsy. On the study more broadly: Healthy controls were enrolled alongside patients with narcolepsy type 1 or type 2. Study-wide findings and caveats: Autoreactive clonotypes reportedly recurred in blood of same and different patients, not controls. Comparing one patient's CSF and blood CD4+ clonotypes highlighted HCRT- and TRIB2-specific autoreactive clonotypes. Some memory CD4+ repertoires had no autoreactive clone sequences.

Clones were sequenced by immunoSEQ multiplex PCR, and TCRdb holds only the in-frame ones, with some missing. The sample lists approximately 28,000 clones, roughly 86% occurring once. Sequenced material: memory (CD45RA-) CD4+ T cells from blood. This TCR was recovered from a human donor in good health.

The CDR3 region is CAWSGTVSGNTIYF. The CDR3 region has the DNA TGTGCCTGGTCCGGGACAGTCTCTGGAAACACCATATATTTT. The chain carries TRBV30 and TRBJ1-3; 7 nucleotides match TRBD1. Germline trimming cut 5 bases from V and 0 bases from J; bases unmatched to any gene: 4. Germline CDR1 and CDR2: GTSNPN and SVGIG (reference sequence). The CDR3 loop spans 14 amino acids.